The clone carrying this T cell receptor beta chain was recorded at least ten times. The antigen is not known. These data belong to a study of prognosis after radiotherapy for stage I lung cancer. General observations from the study: Once stereotactic body radiation therapy had been given, unique TCR clone counts fell, with a median of about 9,700 versus 6,500.

V gave up 5 bases and J gave up 5 bases, with 9 bases separating them. The CDR3 has 12 residues. In germline, CDR1 is SEHNR, CDR2 FQNEAQ (reference sequence). Genomic DNA yielded TCR beta CDR3, amplified by two-round multiplex PCR. First-round PCR employed TRBV- and TRBJ-specific primers for each gene. Each CDR3 protein gets one entry after TCRdb re-called the multiplex PCR reads with MiXCR. The table has over 11,000 distinct CDR3 sequences, 25% to 35% seen once. The receptor was isolated from a donor over 45 with non-small cell lung cancer. The chain couples TRBV7-9 to TRBJ1-2; no firm D call. The sequences come from PBMCs, collected before or after stereotactic body radiation therapy (not recorded which). For the CDR3, the DNA is TGTGCCAGCAGCGCGAGCCTGTATGGCTACACCTTC. This codes for CASSASLYGYTF.